This T cell receptor (beta chain) was recovered during a study of control samples from healthy donors and cancer patients (TCRdb year 2020). Note on this clone: There is no known antigen for this receptor. One base away there is no much larger clone; base qualities are not given.

A distance of 10 bases separates the germline ends of V and J, which lose 2 bases and 0 bases respectively. CDR1 and CDR2 (MDHEN, SYDVKM) derive from the germline V gene. The CDR3 measures 15 amino acids from cysteine to phenylalanine. CDR3 DNA only is kept here, 45 bases in frame from base 1. Libraries were made using the immunoSEQ multiplex PCR assay. What TCRdb holds here is the immuneACCESS table cut down to in-frame rearrangements. Part of the clones is not present; checked against another copy, under half of the missing clones reflect an unresolved V gene, and the others are unexplained. The sample yields roughly 370,000 clones; approximately 92% were counted once. 6% to 7% of the sample is held by the ten biggest clonotypes.

The V and J genes are TRBV28 and TRBJ1-1; 6 matching bases give a weak D call of TRBD1. This TCR came from a man between 40 and 49 years old with head and neck cancer. The sample consisted of PBMCs. At the DNA level, the sequence is TGTGCCAGCAGTTTACCGACAGGAATGAACACTGAAGCTTTCTTT. Translated, it gives CASSLPTGMNTEAFF.